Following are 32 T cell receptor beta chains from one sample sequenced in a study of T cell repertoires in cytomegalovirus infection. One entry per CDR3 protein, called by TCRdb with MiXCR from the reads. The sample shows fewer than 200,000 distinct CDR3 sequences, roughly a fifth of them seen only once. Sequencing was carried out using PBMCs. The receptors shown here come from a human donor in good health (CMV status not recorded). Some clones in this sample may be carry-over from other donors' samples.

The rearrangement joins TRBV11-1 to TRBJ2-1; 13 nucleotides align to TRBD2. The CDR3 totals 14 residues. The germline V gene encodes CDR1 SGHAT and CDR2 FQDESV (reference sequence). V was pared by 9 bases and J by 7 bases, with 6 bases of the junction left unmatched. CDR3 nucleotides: TGTGCCAGTCGACTAGCGGGAGGTCGGAATGAGCAGTTCTTC. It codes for CASRLAGGRNEQFF.

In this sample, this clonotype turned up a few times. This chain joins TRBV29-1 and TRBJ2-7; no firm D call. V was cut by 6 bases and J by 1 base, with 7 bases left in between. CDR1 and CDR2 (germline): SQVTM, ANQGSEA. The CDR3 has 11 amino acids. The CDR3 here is CSVTNSYEQYF. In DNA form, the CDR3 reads TGCAGCGTAACAAATTCCTACGAGCAGTACTTC.

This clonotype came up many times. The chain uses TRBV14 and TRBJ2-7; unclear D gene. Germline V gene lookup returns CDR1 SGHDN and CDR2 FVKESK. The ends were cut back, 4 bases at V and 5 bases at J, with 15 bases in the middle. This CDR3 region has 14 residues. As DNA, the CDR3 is TGTGCCAGCAGCCCCGGTTGGAGTCTAAACGAGCAGTACTTC. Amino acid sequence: CASSPGWSLNEQYF.

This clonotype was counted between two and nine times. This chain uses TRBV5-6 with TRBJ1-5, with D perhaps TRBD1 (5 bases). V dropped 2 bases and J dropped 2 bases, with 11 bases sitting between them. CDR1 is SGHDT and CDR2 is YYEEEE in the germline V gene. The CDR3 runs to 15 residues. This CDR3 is CASSLRGAGNQPQHF. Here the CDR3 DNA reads TGTGCCAGCAGCTTAAGGGGAGCGGGCAATCAGCCCCAGCATTTT.

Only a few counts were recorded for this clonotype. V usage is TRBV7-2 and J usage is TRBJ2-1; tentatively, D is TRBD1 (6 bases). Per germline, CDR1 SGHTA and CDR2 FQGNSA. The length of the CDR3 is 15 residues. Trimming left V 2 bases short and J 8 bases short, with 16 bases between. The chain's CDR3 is CASSLRGRSGDEQFF. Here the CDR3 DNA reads TGTGCCAGCAGCTTAAGGGGGAGAAGTGGAGATGAGCAGTTCTTC.

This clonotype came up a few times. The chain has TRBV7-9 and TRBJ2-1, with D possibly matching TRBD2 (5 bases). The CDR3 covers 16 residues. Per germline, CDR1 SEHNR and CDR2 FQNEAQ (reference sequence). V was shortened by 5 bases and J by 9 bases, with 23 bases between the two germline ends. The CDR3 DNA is TGTGCCAGCAGCCCCAGAGGCCGGGAATCTTTGAGTGAGCAGTTCTTC. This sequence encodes CASSPRGRESLSEQFF.

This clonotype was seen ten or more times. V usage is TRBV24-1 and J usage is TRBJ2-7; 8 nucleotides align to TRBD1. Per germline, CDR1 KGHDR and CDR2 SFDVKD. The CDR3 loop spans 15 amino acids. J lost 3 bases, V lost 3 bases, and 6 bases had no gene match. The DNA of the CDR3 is TGTGCCACCAGTGATCCCAGGGGGCGCTTCTACGAGCAGTACTTC. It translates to CATSDPRGRFYEQYF.

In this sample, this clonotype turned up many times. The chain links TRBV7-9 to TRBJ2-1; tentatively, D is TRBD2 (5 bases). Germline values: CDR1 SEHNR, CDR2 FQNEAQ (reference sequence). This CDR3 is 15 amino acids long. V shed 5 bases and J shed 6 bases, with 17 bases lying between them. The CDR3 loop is CASSPRGWLGNEQFF. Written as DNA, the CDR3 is TGTGCCAGCAGCCCCCGGGGTTGGCTCGGCAATGAGCAGTTCTTC.

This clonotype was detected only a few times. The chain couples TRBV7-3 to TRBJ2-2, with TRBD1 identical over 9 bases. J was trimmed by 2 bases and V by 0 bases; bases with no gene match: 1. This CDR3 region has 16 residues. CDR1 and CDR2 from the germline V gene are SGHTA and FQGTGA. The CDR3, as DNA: TGTGCCAGCAGCTTAACGGGACAGGGTAACACCGGGGAGCTGTTTTTT. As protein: CASSLTGQGNTGELFF.

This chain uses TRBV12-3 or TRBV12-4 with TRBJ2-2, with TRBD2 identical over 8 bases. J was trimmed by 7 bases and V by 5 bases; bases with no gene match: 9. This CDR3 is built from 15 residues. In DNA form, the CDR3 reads TGTGCCAGCAGTAAATCGGGACTAGGAGACGGGGAGCTGTTTTTT. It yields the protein CASSKSGLGDGELFF.

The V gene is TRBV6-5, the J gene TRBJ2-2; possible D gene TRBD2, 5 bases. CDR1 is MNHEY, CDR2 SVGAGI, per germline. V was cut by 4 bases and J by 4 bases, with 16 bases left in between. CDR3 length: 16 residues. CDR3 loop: CASSSPGSRGTGELFF. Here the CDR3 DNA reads TGTGCCAGCAGTTCACCGGGCTCCCGGGGCACCGGGGAGCTGTTTTTT.

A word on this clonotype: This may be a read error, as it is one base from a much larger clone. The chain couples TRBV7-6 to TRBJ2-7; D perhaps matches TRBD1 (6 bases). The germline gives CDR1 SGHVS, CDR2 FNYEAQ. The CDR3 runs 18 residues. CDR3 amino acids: CASSPKQGSTPSSYELYF. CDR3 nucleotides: TGTGCCAGCAGCCCTAAACAGGGATCGACCCCAAGCTCCTACGAGCTGTACTTC. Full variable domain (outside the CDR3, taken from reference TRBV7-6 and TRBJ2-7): GAGVSQSPRYKVTKRGQDVALRCDPISGHVSLYWYRQALGQGPEFLTYFNYEAQQDKSGLPNDRFSAERPEGSISTLTIQRTEQRDSAMYRCASSPKQGSTPSSYELYFGPGTRLTVT.

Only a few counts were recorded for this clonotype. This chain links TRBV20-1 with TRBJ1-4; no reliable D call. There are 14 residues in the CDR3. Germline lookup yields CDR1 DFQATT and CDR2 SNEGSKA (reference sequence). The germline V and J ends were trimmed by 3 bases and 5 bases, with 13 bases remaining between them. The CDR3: CSARGIGRNEKLFF. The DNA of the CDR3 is TGCAGTGCTAGGGGGATAGGAAGAAATGAAAAACTGTTTTTT.

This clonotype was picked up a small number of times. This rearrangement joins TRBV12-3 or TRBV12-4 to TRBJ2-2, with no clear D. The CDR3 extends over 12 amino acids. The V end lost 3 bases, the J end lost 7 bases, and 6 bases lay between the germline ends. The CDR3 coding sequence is TGTGCCAGCAGTTTCCCAGGCGGGGAGCTGTTTTTT. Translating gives CASSFPGGELFF.

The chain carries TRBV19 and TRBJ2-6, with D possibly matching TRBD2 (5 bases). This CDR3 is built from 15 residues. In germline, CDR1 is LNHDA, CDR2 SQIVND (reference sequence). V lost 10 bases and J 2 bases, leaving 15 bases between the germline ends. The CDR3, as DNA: TGTGCCACCCGCCCGGAGGCGCCTGGGGCCAACGTCCTGACTTTC. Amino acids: CATRPEAPGANVLTF.

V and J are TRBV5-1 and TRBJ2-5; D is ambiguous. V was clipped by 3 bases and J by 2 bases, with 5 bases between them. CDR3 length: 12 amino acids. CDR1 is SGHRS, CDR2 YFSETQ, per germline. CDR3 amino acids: CASSSHQETQYF. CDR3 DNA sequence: TGCGCCAGCAGCTCTCATCAAGAGACCCAGTACTTC.

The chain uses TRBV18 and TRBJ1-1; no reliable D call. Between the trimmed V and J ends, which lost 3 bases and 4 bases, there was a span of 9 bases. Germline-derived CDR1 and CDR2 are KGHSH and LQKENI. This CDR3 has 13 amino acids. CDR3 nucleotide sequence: TGTGCCAGCTCACCCAGCGGGGTCACTGAAGCTTTCTTT. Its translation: CASSPSGVTEAFF.

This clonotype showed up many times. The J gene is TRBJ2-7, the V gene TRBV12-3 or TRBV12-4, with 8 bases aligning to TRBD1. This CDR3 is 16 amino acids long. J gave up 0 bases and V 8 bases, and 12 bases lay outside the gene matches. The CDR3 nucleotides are TGTGCCAGCTCCCGGACAGGGTTATCGGGCTCCTACGAGCAGTACTTC. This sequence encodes CASSRTGLSGSYEQYF.

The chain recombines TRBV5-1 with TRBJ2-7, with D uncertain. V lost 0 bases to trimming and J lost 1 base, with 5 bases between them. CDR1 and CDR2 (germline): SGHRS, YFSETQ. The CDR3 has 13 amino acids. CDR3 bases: TGCGCCAGCAGCTTGGGCGAGTCCTACGAGCAGTACTTC. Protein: CASSLGESYEQYF.

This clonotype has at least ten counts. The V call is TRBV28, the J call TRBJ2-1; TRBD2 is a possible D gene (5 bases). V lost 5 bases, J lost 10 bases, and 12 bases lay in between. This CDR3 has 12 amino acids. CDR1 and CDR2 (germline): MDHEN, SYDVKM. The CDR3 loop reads CASSSGLREQFF. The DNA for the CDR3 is TGTGCCAGCAGTAGCGGTCTGAGGGAGCAGTTCTTC. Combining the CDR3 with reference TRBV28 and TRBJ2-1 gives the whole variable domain DVKVTQSSRYLVKRTGEKVFLECVQDMDHENMFWYRQDPGLGLRLIYFSYDVKMKEKGDIPEGYSVSREKKERFSLILESASTNQTSMYLCASSSGLREQFFGPGTRLTVL.

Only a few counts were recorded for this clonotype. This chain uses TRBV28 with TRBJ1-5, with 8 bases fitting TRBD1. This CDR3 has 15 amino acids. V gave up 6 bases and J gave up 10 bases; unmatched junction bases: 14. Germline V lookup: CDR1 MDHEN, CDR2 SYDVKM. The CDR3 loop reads CASRTLDRDGGPQHF. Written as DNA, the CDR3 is TGTGCCAGCAGAACCCTGGACAGGGACGGGGGACCCCAGCATTTT.

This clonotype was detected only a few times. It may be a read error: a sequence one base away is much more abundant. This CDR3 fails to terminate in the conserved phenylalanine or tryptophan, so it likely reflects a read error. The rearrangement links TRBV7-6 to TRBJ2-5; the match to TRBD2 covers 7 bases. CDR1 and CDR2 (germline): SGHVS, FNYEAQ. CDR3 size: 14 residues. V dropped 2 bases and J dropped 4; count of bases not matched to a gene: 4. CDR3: CASSLPGGRETQYS. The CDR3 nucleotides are TGTGCCAGCAGCTTACCGGGAGGACGAGAGACCCAGTACTCC.

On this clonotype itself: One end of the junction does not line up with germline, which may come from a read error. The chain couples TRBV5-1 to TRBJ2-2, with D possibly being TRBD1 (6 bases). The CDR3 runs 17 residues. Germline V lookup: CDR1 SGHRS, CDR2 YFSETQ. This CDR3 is CASILGFRDTFTGELFF. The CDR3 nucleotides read TGCGCCAGCATCTTGGGTTTCAGGGACACCTTCACCGGGGAGCTGTTTTTT.

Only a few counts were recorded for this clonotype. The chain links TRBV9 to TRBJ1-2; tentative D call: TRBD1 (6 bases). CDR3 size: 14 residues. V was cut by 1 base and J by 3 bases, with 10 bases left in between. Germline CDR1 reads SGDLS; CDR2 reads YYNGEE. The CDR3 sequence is CASSVSAGDYGYTF. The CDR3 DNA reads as TGTGCCAGCAGCGTATCTGCAGGGGACTATGGCTACACCTTC.

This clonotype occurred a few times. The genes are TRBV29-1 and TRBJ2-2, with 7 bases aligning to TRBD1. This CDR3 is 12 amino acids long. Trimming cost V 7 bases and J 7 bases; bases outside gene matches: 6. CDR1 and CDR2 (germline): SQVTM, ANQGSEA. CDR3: CSAGQAGGELFF. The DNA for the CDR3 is TGCAGCGCCGGACAGGCGGGCGGGGAGCTGTTTTTT.

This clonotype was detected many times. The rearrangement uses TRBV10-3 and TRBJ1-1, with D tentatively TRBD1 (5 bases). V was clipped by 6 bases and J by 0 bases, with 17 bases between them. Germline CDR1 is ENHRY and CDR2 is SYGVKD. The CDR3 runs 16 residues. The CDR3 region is CAIRNPRDTMNTEAFF. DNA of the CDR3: TGTGCCATCAGGAATCCCAGGGATACGATGAACACTGAAGCTTTCTTT.

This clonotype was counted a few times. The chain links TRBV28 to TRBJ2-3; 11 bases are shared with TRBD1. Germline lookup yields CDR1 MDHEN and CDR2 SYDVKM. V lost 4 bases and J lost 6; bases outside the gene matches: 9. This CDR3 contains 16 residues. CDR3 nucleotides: TGTGCCAGCAGTTCCCGGACAGGGGGCGAATTTGATACGCAGTATTTT. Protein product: CASSSRTGGEFDTQYF. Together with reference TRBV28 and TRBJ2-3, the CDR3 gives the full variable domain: DVKVTQSSRYLVKRTGEKVFLECVQDMDHENMFWYRQDPGLGLRLIYFSYDVKMKEKGDIPEGYSVSREKKERFSLILESASTNQTSMYLCASSSRTGGEFDTQYFGPGTRLTVL.

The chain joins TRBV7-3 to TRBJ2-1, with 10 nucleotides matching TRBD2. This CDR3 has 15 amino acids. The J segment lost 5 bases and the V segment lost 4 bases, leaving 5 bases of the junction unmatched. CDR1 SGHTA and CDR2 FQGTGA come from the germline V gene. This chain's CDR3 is CASSWLAGDNNEQFF. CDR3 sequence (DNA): TGTGCCAGCAGCTGGCTAGCGGGAGATAACAATGAGCAGTTCTTC.

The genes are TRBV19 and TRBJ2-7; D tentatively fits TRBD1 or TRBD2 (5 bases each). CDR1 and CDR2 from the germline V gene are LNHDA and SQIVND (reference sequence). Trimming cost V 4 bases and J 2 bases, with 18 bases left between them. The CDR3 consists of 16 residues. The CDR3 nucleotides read TGTGCCAGTAGTACTTCAGGGACCTTGGTGACCTACGAGCAGTACTTC. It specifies CASSTSGTLVTYEQYF.

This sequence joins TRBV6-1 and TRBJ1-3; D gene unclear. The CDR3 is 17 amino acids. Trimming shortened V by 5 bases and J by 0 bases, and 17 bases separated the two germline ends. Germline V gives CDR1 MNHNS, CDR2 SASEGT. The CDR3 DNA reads TGTGCCAGCAGTCCCCGTGAAGGACGCCACTCTGGAAACACCATATATTTT. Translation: CASSPREGRHSGNTIYF.

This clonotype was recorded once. This CDR3 reads CASSLAATGANVLTF. In nucleotides, the CDR3 is TGTGCCAGCAGCCTAGCCGCGACAGGGGCCAACGTCCTGACTTTC. The chain combines TRBV28 with TRBJ2-6, with D perhaps TRBD2 (5 bases). This CDR3 comprises 15 residues. Germline loops: CDR1 MDHEN, CDR2 SYDVKM. V lost 6 bases and J lost 4, with 13 bases in between.

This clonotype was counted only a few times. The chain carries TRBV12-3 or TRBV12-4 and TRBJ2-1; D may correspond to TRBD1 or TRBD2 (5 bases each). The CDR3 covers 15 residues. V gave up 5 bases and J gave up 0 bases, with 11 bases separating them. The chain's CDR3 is CASSRRDPSYNEQFF. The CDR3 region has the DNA TGTGCCAGCAGTCGCAGGGACCCCTCCTACAATGAGCAGTTCTTC.